Listed below are T cell receptor beta chains from one sample, sequenced in a study of Ad26.COV2.S vaccination and SARS-CoV-2 variants. TCRdb's table, derived via immunoSEQ multiplex PCR, lists solely in-frame clones and lacks some. Of approximately 450,000 clones in the sample, roughly 90% were seen once. The source was peripheral blood, collected in a trial of Ad26.COV2.S vaccine versus placebo. These receptors were taken from a person aged 18 to 59 who received the Ad26.COV2.S COVID-19 vaccine or a placebo. Each CDR3 is given with its conserved first and last residue. Each record gives: CDR3 protein, CDR3 DNA, J gene, V gene, D gene. The D gene is left open where the match is weak.

CASRLQGAAGELFF | TGTGCCAGCAGGTTACAGGGGGCGGCCGGGGAGCTGTTTTTT | TRBJ2-2 | TRBV6-5 | TRBD1
CASSPREGSYNEQFF | TGTGCCAGCAGCCCCCGAGAGGGTTCTTACAATGAGCAGTTCTTC | TRBJ2-1 | TRBV5-4 | -
CASSLASGYYEQYF | TGTGCCAGCAGCTTGGCTAGCGGATACTACGAGCAGTACTTC | TRBJ2-7 | TRBV7-2 | TRBD2
CAWSGTGLGEQFF | TGTGCCTGGAGTGGGACAGGACTGGGGGAGCAGTTCTTC | TRBJ2-1 | TRBV30 | TRBD1
CASSSEGRTPPFNYGYTF | TGTGCCAGCAGCTCCGAGGGACGTACCCCGCCGTTTAACTATGGCTACACCTTC | TRBJ1-2 | TRBV7-9 | -
CASSNPGLAGVEQFF | TGTGCCAGCAGTAATCCGGGACTAGCGGGAGTTGAGCAGTTCTTC | TRBJ2-1 | TRBV6-2/TRBV6-3 | TRBD2
CASSKGGRTLNEQFF | TGTGCCAGCAGCAAAGGGGGTAGGACTCTCAATGAGCAGTTCTTC | TRBJ2-1 | TRBV21-1 | -
CASSPKSGGDTEAFF | TGTGCCAGCTCACCAAAAAGTGGGGGGGACACTGAAGCTTTCTTT | TRBJ1-1 | TRBV18 | -
CASSPPAGERGELFF | TGCGCCAGCAGCCCTCCAGCGGGAGAGCGCGGGGAGCTGTTTTTT | TRBJ2-2 | TRBV5-1 | TRBD2
CASSSVLPTAYSNQPQHF | TGTGCCAGCAGTTCAGTCCTCCCAACAGCTTATAGCAATCAGCCCCAGCATTTT | TRBJ1-5 | TRBV28 | -
CASLKSAGNTEAFF | TGTGCCAGCCTAAAGTCGGCGGGGAACACTGAAGCTTTCTTT | TRBJ1-1 | TRBV25-1 | -